This T cell receptor beta chain was sequenced in a study of cytomegalovirus exposure and HLA in healthy donors. Use of 60 Vbeta and 13 Jbeta primers characterized the PCR. The method was immunoSEQ multiplex PCR; TCRdb's version includes in-frame clones alone and lacks a portion of them. The sample holds some 69,000 clones, under 85% seen once. Study-level points and caveats: Trimming of TCR beta V- and J-genes showed a link, identified in a later analysis, to a missense DCLRE1C variant.

This clone has more than one count but fewer than ten. Its cognate antigen is unknown. At one end the junction does not follow the germline gene, possibly because of a read error. Germline lookup yields CDR1 SSHAT and CDR2 FNYEAQ (reference sequence). This CDR3 is 15 amino acids long. J is TRBJ2-3 and V is TRBV7-7; TRBD1 might be the D (6 bases). The material sequenced was PBMCs. This receptor was obtained from a woman aged 25 to 45 in good health and CMV-seronegative. The CDR3 bases are TGTGCTAGCAGCTTAGCGCAGGGGTTGGCAGATACGCAGTATTTT. Its protein product is CASSLAQGLADTQYF.